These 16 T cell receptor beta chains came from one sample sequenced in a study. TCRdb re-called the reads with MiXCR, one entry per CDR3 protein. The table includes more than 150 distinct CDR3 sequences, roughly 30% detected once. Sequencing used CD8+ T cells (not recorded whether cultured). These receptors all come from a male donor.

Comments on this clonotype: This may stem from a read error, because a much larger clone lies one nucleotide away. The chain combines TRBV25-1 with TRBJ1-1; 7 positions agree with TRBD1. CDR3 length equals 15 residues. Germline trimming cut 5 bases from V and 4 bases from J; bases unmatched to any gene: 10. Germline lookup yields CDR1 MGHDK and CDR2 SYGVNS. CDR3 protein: CASSRTAQGGTEAFF. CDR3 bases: TGTGCCAGCAGTAGGACAGCCCAGGGGGGCACTGAAGCTTTCTTT.

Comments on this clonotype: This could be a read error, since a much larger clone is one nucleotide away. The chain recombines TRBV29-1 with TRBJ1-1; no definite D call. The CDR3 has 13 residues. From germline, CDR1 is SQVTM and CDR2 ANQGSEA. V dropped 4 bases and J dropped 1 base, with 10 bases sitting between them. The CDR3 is CSVVGSKNTEAFF. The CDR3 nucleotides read TGCAGCGTTGTGGGCAGTAAGAACACTGAAGCTTTCTTT.

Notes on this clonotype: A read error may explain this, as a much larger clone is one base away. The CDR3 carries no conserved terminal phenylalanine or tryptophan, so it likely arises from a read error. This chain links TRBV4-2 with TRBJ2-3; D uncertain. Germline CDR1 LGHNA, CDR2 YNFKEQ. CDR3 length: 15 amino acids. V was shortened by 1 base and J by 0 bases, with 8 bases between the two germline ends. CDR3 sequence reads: CASSQGRRSTDTQYC. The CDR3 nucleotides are TGTGCCAGCAGCCAAGGGCGGCGGAGCACAGATACGCAGTATTGT.

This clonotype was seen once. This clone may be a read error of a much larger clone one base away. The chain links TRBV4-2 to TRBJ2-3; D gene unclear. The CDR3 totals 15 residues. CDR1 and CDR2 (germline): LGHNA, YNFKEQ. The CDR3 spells CAGSQGRRSTDTQYF. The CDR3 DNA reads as TGTGCCGGCAGCCAAGGGCGGCGGAGCACAGATACGCAGTATTTT.

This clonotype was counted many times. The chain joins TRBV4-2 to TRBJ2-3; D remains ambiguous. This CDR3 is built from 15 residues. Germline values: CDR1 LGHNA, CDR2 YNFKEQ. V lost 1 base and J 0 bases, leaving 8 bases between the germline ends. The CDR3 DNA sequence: TGTGCCAGCAGCCAAGGGCGGCGGAGCACAGATACGCAGTATTTT. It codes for CASSQGRRSTDTQYF.

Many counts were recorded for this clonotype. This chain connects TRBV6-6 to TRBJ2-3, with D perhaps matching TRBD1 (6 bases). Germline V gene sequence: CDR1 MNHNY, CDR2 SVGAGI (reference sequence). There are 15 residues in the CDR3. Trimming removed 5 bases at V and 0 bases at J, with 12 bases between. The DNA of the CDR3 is TGTGCCAGCAGTCCCGTCAGGGGTAGCACAGATACGCAGTATTTT. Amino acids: CASSPVRGSTDTQYF.

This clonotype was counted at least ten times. The CDR3 sequence: CATSDSVNRGTPYEQYF. The CDR3 nucleotides are TGTGCCACCAGTGATTCGGTCAACAGGGGAACCCCCTACGAGCAGTACTTC. V is TRBV24-1 and J is TRBJ2-7; TRBD1 matches at 7 bases. The CDR3 has 17 amino acids. Germline CDR1 reads KGHDR; CDR2 reads SFDVKD. V shed 2 bases and J 2 bases; nucleotides not matched to a gene: 11.

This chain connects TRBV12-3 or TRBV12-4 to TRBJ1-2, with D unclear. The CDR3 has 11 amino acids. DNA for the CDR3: TGTGCTTCCTCGGCGTACTATGGCTACACCTTC. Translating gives CASSAYYGYTF.

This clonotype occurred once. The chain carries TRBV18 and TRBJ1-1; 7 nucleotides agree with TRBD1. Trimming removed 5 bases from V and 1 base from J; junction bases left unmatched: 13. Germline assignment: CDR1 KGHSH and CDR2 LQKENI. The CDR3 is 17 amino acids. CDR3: CASSLDRRPRGNTEAFF. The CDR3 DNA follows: TGTGCCAGCTCATTGGACAGGAGGCCGCGGGGGAACACTGAAGCTTTCTTT.

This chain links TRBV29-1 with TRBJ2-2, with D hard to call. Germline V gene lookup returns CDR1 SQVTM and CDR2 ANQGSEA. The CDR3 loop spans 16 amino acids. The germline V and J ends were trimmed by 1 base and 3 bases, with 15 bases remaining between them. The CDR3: CSVEGVRKTDTGELFF. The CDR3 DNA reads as TGCAGCGTTGAAGGGGTACGGAAGACGGACACCGGGGAGCTGTTTTTT.

The CDR3 nucleotides are TGTGCCAGCAGTTTAGAGAGGCTTACTGAAGCTTTCTTT. Translated, it gives CASSLERLTEAFF. The chain combines TRBV27 with TRBJ1-1; D gene unclear. Germline CDR1 is MNHEY and CDR2 is SMNVEV (reference sequence). The CDR3 covers 13 residues. Trimming took off 2 bases at V and 5 bases at J, with 9 bases between the two ends.

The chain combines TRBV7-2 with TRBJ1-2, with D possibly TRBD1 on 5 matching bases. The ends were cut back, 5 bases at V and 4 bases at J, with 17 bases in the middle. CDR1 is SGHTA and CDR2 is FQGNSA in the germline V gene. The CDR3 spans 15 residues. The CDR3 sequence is CASSVNMEGTYGYTF. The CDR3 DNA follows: TGTGCCAGCAGCGTGAATATGGAAGGGACCTATGGCTACACCTTC.

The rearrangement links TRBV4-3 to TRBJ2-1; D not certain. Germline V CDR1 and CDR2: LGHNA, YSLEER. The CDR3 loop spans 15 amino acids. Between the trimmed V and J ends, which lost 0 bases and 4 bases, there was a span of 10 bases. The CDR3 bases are TGCGCCAGCAGCCAAGATGGTAACCGGTACAATGAGCAGTTCTTC. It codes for CASSQDGNRYNEQFF.

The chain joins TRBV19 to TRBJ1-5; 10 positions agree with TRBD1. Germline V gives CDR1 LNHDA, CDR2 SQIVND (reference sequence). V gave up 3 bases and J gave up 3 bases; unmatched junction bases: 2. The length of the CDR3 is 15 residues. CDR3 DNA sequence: TGTGCCAGTAGTATGACAGGGGGCCCCAATCAGCCCCAGCATTTT. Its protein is CASSMTGGPNQPQHF.

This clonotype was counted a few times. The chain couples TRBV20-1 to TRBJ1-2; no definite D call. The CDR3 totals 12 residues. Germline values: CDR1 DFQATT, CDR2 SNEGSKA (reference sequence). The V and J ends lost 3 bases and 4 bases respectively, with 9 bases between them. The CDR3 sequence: CSARDGFYGYTF. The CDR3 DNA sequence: TGCAGTGCTAGGGACGGATTCTATGGCTACACCTTC.

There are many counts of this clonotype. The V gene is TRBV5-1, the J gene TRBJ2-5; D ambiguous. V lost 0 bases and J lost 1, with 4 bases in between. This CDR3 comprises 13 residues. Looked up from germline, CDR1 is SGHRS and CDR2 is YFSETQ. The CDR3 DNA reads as TGCGCCAGCAGCTTGGCCCCCCAAGAGACCCAGTACTTC. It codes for CASSLAPQETQYF.